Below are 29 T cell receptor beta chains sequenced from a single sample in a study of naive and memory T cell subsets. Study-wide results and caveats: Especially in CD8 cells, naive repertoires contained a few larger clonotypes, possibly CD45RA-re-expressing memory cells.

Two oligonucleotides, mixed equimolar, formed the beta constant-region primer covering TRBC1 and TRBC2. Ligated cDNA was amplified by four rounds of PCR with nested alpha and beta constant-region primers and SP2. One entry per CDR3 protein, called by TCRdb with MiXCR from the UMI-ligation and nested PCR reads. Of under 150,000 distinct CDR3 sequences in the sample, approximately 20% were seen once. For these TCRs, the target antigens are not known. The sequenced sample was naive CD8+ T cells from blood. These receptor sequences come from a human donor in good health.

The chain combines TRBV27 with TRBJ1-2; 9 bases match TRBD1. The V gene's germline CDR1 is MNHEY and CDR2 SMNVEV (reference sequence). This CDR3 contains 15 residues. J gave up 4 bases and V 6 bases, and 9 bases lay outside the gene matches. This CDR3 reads CASSPGTGRFYGYTF. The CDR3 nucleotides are TGTGCCAGCAGCCCCGGGACAGGGCGATTCTATGGCTACACCTTC.

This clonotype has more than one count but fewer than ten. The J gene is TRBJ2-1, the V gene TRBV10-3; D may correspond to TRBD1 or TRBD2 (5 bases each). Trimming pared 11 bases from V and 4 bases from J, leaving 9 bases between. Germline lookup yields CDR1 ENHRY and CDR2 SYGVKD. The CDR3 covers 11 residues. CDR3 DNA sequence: TGTGCCGTGGGACCTTACAATGAGCAGTTCTTC. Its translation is CAVGPYNEQFF.

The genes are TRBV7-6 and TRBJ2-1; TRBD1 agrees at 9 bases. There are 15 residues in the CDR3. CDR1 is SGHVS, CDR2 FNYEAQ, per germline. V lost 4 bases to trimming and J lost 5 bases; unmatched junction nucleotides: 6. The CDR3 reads CASSSGQGMDNEQFF. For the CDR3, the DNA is TGTGCCAGCAGCTCCGGACAGGGGATGGACAATGAGCAGTTCTTC.

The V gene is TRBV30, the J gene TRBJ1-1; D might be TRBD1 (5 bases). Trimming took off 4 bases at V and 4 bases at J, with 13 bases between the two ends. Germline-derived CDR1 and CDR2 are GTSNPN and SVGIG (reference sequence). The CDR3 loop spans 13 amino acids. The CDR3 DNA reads TGTGCCTGGACCCTGGGGGGACTCACTGAAGCTTTCTTT. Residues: CAWTLGGLTEAFF.

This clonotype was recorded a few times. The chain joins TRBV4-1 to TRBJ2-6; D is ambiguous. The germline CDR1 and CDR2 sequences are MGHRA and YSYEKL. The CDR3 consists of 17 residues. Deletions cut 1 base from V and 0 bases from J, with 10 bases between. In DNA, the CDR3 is TGCGCCAGCAGCCAAGGCCCTCAAAGCTCTGGGGCCAACGTCCTGACTTTC. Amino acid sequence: CASSQGPQSSGANVLTF.

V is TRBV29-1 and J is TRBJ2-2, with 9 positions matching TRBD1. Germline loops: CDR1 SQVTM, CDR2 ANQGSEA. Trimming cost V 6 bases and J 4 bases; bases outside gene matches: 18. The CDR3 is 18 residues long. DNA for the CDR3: TGCAGCGTCCTTGGGGGGCCACACAGGGGGCGAGTCACCGGGGAGCTGTTTTTT. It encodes CSVLGGPHRGRVTGELFF.

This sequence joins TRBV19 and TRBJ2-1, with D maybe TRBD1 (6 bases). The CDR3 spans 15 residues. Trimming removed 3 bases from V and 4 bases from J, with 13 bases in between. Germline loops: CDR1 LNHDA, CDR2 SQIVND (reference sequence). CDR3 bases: TGTGCCAGTAGTATTATGGGACACAAATACAATGAGCAGTTCTTC. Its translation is CASSIMGHKYNEQFF.

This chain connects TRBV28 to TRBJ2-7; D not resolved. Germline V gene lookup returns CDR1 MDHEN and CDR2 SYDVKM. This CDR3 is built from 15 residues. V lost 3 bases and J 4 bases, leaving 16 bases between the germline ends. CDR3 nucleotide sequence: TGTGCCAGCAGTTTTGAGTCCTCAACTTATTACGAGCAGTACTTC. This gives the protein CASSFESSTYYEQYF.

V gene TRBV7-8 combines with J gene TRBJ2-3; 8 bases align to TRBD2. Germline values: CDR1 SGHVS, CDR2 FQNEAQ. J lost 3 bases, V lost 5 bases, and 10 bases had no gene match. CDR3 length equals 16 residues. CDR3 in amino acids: CASSHPGLEATDTQYF. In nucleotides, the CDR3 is TGTGCCAGCAGCCACCCGGGACTAGAGGCAACAGATACGCAGTATTTT.

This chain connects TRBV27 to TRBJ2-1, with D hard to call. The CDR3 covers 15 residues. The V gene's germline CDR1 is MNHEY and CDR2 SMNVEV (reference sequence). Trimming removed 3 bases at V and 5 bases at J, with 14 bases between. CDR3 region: CASSLGSVFNNEQFF. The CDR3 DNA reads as TGTGCCAGCAGTTTGGGCTCAGTATTCAACAATGAGCAGTTCTTC.

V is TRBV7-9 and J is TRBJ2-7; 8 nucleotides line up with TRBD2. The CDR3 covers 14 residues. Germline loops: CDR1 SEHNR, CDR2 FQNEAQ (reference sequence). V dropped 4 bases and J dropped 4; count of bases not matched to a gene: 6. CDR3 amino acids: CASSSRGGEYEQYF. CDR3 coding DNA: TGTGCCAGCAGCTCTCGGGGGGGCGAGTACGAGCAGTACTTC.

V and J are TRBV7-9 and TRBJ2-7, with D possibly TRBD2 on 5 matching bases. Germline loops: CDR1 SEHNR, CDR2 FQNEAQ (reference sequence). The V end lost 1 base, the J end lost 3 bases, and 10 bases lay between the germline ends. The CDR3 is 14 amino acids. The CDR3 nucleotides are TGTGCCAGCAGCTTAGTCTCTAGCAGCTACGAGCAGTACTTC. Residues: CASSLVSSSYEQYF. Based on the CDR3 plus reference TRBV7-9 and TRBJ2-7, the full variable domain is DTGVSQNPRHKITKRGQNVTFRCDPISEHNRLYWYRQTLGQGPEFLTYFQNEAQLEKSRLLSDRFSAERPKGSFSTLEIQRTEQGDSAMYLCASSLVSSSYEQYFGPGTRLTVT.

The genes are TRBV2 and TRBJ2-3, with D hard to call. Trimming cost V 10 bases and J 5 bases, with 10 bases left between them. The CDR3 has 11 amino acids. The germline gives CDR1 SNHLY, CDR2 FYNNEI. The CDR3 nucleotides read TGTGCCACTAGTCGGCTAGATACGCAGTATTTT. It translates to CATSRLDTQYF. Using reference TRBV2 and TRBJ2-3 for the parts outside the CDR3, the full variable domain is EPEVTQTPSHQVTQMGQEVILRCVPISNHLYFYWYRQILGQKVEFLVSFYNNEISEKSEIFDDQFSVERPDGSNFTLKIRSTKLEDSAMYFCATSRLDTQYFGPGTRLTVL.

CDR3 residues: CSATQGYLIHTEAFF. The CDR3 nucleotides read TGCAGCGCGACTCAGGGATACCTTATCCACACTGAAGCTTTCTTT. The chain carries TRBV29-1 and TRBJ1-1, with a possible D match to TRBD1 (5 bases). V lost 7 bases and J 3 bases, leaving 21 bases between the germline ends. The CDR3 is 15 residues long. Germline loops: CDR1 SQVTM, CDR2 ANQGSEA. Drawing the rest from reference TRBV29-1 and TRBJ1-1, the complete variable domain is SAVISQKPSRDICQRGTSLTIQCQVDSQVTMMFWYRQQPGQSLTLIATANQGSEATYESGFVIDKFPISRPNLTFSTLTVSNMSPEDSSIYLCSATQGYLIHTEAFFGQGTRLTVV.

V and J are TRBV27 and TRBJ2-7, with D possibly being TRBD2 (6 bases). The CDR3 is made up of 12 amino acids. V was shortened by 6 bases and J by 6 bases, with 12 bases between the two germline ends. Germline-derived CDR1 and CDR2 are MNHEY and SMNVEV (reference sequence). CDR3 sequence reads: CASRLIGGEQYF. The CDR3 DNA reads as TGTGCCAGCAGGTTAATCGGGGGCGAGCAGTACTTC.

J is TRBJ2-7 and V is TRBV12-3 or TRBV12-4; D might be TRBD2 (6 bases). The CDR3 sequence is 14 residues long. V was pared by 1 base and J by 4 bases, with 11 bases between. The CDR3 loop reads CASSLGGVPYEQYF. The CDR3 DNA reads TGTGCCAGCAGTTTAGGCGGGGTCCCATACGAGCAGTACTTC.

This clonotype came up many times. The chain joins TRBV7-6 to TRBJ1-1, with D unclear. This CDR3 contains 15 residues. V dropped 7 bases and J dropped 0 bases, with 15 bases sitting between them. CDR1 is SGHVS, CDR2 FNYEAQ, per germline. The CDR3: CASTSYGRLNTEAFF. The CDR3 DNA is TGTGCCAGCACCAGTTATGGCAGACTGAACACTGAAGCTTTCTTT.

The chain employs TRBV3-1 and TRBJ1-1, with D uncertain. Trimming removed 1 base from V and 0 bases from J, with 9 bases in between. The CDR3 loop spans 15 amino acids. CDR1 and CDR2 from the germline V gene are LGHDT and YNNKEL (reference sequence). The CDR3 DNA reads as TGTGCCAGCAGCCAAGTGGCAGGCTTGAACACTGAAGCTTTCTTT. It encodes CASSQVAGLNTEAFF.

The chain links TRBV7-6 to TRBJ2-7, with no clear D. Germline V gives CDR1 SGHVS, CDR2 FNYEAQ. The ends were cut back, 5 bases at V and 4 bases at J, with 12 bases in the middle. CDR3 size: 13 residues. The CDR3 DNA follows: TGTGCCAGCAGCCAAGGGTACGGTTACGAGCAGTACTTC. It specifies CASSQGYGYEQYF.

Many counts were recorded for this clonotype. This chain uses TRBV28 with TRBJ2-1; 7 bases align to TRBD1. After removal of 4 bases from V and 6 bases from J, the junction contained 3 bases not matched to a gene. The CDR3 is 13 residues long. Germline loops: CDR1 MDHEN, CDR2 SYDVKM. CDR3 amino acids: CASSSGQSNEQFF. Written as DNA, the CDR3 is TGTGCCAGCAGTTCGGGACAGAGCAATGAGCAGTTCTTC.

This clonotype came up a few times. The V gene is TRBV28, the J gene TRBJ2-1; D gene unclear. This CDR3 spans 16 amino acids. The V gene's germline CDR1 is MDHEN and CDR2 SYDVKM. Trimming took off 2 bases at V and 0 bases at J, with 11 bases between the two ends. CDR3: CASSLERLNSYNEQFF. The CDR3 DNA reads TGTGCCAGCAGTTTAGAACGCCTGAACTCCTACAATGAGCAGTTCTTC.

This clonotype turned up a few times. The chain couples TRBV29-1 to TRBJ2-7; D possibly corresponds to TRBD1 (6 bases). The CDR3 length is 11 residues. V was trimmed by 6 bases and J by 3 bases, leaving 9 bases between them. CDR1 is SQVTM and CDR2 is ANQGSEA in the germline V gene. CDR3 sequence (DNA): TGCAGCGTCCGGGACAACTACGAGCAGTACTTC. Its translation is CSVRDNYEQYF.

In DNA, the CDR3 is TGTGCCAGCACCCAAGGGACCCGGCCCCAGCATTTT. Translating it yields CASTQGTRPQHF. The chain uses TRBV12-3 or TRBV12-4 and TRBJ1-5; D is possibly TRBD1 (5 bases). The CDR3 runs 12 residues. Trimming took 7 bases from V and 9 from J, leaving 13 bases between them.

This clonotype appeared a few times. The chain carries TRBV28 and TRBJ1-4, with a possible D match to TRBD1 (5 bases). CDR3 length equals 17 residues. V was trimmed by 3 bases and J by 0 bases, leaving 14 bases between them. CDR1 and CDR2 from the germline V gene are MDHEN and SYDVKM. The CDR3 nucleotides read TGTGCCAGCAGTTTCCCCGGGACGTCTGCAACTAATGAAAAACTGTTTTTT. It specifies CASSFPGTSATNEKLFF. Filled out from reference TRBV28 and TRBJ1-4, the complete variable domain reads DVKVTQSSRYLVKRTGEKVFLECVQDMDHENMFWYRQDPGLGLRLIYFSYDVKMKEKGDIPEGYSVSREKKERFSLILESASTNQTSMYLCASSFPGTSATNEKLFFGSGTQLSVL.

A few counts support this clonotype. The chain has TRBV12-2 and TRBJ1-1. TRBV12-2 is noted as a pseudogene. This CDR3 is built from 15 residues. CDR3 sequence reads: CASRASYTLNTEAFF. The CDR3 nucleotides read TGTGCAAGTCGCGCGAGCTATACCCTGAACACTGAAGCTTTCTTT.

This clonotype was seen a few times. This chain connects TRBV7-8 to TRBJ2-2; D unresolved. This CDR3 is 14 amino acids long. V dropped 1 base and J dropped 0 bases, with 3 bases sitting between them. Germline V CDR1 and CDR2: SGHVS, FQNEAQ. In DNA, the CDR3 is TGTGCCAGCAGCTTAGATCCGAACACCGGGGAGCTGTTTTTT. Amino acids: CASSLDPNTGELFF. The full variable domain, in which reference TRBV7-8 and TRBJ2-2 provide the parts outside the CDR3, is GAGVSQSPRYKVAKRGQDVALRCDPISGHVSLFWYQQALGQGPEFLTYFQNEAQLDKSGLPSDRFFAERPEGSVSTLKIQRTQQEDSAVYLCASSLDPNTGELFFGEGSRLTVL.

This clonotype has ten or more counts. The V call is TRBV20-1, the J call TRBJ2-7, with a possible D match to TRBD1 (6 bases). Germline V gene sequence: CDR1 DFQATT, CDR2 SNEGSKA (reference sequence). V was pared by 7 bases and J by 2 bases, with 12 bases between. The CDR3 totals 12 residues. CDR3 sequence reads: CSGSDSTYEQYF. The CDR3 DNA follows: TGCAGTGGATCGGACAGCACCTACGAGCAGTACTTC.

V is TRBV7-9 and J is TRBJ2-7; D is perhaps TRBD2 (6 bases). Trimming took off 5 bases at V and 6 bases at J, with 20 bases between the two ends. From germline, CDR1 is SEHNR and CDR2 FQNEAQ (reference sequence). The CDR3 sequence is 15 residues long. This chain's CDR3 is CASSPYGDGGFEQYF. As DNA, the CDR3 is TGTGCCAGCAGCCCGTACGGGGACGGGGGTTTCGAGCAGTACTTC.

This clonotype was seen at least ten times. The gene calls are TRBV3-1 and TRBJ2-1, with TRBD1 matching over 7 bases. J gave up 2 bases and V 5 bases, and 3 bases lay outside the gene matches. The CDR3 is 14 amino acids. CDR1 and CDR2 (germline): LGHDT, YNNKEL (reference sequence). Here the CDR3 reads CASSGTDTYNEQFF. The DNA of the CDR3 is TGTGCCAGCAGCGGGACAGACACCTACAATGAGCAGTTCTTC.